This is a list of T cell receptor beta chains from one sample in a study of blood T cell repertoires in COVID-19. Some clones are missing from TCRdb's copy, which holds only in-frame ones; the method was immunoSEQ multiplex PCR. The table records roughly 30,000 clones, more than 75% of them present only once. Input material: peripheral blood. The receptors come from a human donor in a cohort sampled during active COVID-19. The donor label of this sample is uncertain. Both conserved end residues are part of each CDR3. The D gene is left open where the match is weak. Clone size is stated in some rows and not others, as once, few, many or a class when expanded.

j_call v_call d_call clone_size cdr3_aa cdr3_nt
TRBJ2-3 TRBV18 . . CASSPGIARGTDTQYF TGTGCCAGCTCACCAGGCATAGCACGAGGGACAGATACGCAGTATTTT
TRBJ2-6 TRBV4-3 . . CASSQKGSGANVLTF TGCGCCAGCAGCCAAAAGGGGTCAGGGGCCAACGTCCTGACTTTC
TRBJ2-7 TRBV5-1 TRBD1 . CASSITGGLEIEQYF TGCGCCAGCAGCATAACAGGGGGCCTCGAGATCGAGCAGTACTTC
TRBJ1-5 TRBV19 . . CASSMRQGVSLGQPQHF TGTGCCAGTAGTATGCGGCAGGGTGTGTCGTTGGGTCAGCCCCAGCATTTT
TRBJ2-7 TRBV7-2 TRBD1 . CASSATGQYEQYF TGTGCCAGCAGCGCGACGGGACAGTACGAGCAGTACTTC
TRBJ1-4 TRBV7-2 . . CASSQRRTANEKLFF TGTGCCAGCAGCCAAAGAAGGACAGCTAATGAAAAACTGTTTTTT
TRBJ2-1 TRBV7-2 . . CASSTGDFYNEQFF TGTGCCAGCAGCACCGGGGACTTCTACAATGAGCAGTTCTTC
TRBJ2-7 TRBV4-1 TRBD1 . CASSLYPGQGYEQYF TGCGCCAGCAGTCTCTACCCAGGACAGGGTTACGAGCAGTACTTC
TRBJ1-2 TRBV7-9 . once CASSPPIGGWWGYTF TGTGCCAGCAGCCCCCCGATAGGGGGATGGTGGGGCTACACCTTC
TRBJ2-3 TRBV11-1 TRBD2 once CASSVSSGGSTDTQYF TGTGCCAGCAGCGTCTCTAGCGGGGGGAGCACAGATACGCAGTATTTT
TRBJ2-2 TRBV19 . . CASSMTGNTGELFF TGTGCCAGTAGTATGACAGGGAACACCGGGGAGCTGTTTTTT
TRBJ2-7 TRBV9 TRBD1 . CASSERGDRSSYEQYF TGTGCCAGCAGCGAGCGAGGGGACAGGAGCTCCTACGAGCAGTACTTC
TRBJ1-1 TRBV7-9 TRBD1 . CASSFGILEGANTEAFF TGTGCCAGCAGCTTTGGGATATTAGAGGGGGCGAACACTGAAGCTTTCTTT
TRBJ1-6 TRBV5-6 . . CASSLRTITYNSPLHF TGTGCCAGCAGCCTACGGACAATAACTTATAATTCACCCCTCCACTTT
TRBJ1-1 TRBV6-1 . few CASSEGGGGTEAFF TGTGCCAGCAGTGAAGGAGGGGGGGGCACTGAAGCTTTCTTT
TRBJ1-1 TRBV5-1 . once CASMQGMNTEAFF TGCGCCAGCATGCAGGGGATGAACACTGAAGCTTTCTTT
TRBJ2-1 TRBV2 . . CASSVTGFNEQFF TGTGCCAGCAGTGTAACAGGGTTCAATGAGCAGTTCTTC
TRBJ2-7 TRBV27 TRBD2 once CASSLTAGGSYEQYF TGTGCCAGCAGTTTAACGGCGGGGGGCTCCTACGAGCAGTACTTT
TRBJ2-3 TRBV12-3/TRBV12-4 . . CASSVTDTQYF TGTGCCAGCAGCGTAACAGATACGCAGTATTTT
TRBJ2-7 TRBV6-2/TRBV6-3 . . CASSTQSGGSSSYEQYF TGTGCCAGCAGTACCCAATCCGGGGGTTCCAGCTCCTACGAGCAGTACTTC
TRBJ1-2 TRBV6-5 . . CASSSSPTLGVYGYTF TGTGCCAGCAGTTCCTCACCGACGTTGGGAGTCTATGGCTACACCTTC
TRBJ1-2 TRBV5-1 . . CASSLSHWGNYGYTF TGCGCCAGCAGCTTGTCTCATTGGGGCAACTATGGCTACACCTTC
TRBJ1-2 TRBV2 TRBD1 . CASRAGGFGYTF TGTGCCAGCAGGGCAGGGGGCTTTGGCTACACCTTC
TRBJ2-7 TRBV7-9 . once CASSSQRDGAYEQYF TGTGCCAGCAGCTCACAGAGAGACGGGGCCTACGAGCAGTACTTC
TRBJ1-4 TRBV6-1 TRBD1 once CASSEGTGGFTGEKLFF TGTGCCAGCAGTGAAGGGACAGGGGGCTTTACCGGTGAAAAACTGTTTTTT
TRBJ1-1 TRBV18 TRBD1 . CASSYSTGGRTEAFF TGTGCCAGCTCATACTCCACAGGGGGCCGGACTGAAGCTTTCTTT